The 26 T cell receptor beta chains given below trace back to one sample, sequenced in a study of cytomegalovirus exposure and HLA in healthy donors (dated by TCRdb to the late 2010s). Libraries came from the immunoSEQ multiplex PCR assay. The multiplex PCR relied on a mix of 60 forward primers for TCR Vbeta segments and 13 reverse primers for TCR Jbeta segments. TCRdb re-hosts the immuneACCESS table, in-frame sequences only. Its copies lack some clones; in the studies checked, an unresolved V gene accounts for under half of them, and the cause for the rest is not known. The sample data list some 150,000 clones, and approximately 61% of these were observed just once. Roughly 2.5% of the sample rests with the top ten. The sequencing input was PBMCs. These receptors were taken from a woman in her 40s in good health and CMV-seronegative.

This clone was recorded once. The chain has TRBV27 and TRBJ2-1, with 13 nucleotides matching TRBD2. Germline values: CDR1 MNHEY, CDR2 SMNVEV (reference sequence). This CDR3 comprises 15 residues. With 4 bases clipped from V and 6 bases from J, the junction kept 3 bases outside the gene matches. CDR3 sequence (DNA): TGTGCCAGCAGTTCGGGACTAGCGGGGATCAATGAGCAGTTCTTC. Its translation is CASSSGLAGINEQFF.

This clone has a handful of counts. Other DNA sequences from this sample encode an identical CDR3 as well. The CDR3: CASSLAGGYTEAFF. In nucleotides, the CDR3 is TGCGCCAGCAGCCTGGCAGGAGGTTACACTGAAGCTTTCTTT. This rearrangement joins TRBV5-1 to TRBJ1-1; unclear D gene. The V end lost 4 bases, the J end lost 3 bases, and 13 bases lay between the germline ends. The CDR3 totals 14 residues. Germline assignment: CDR1 SGHRS and CDR2 YFSETQ.

The rearrangement uses TRBV6-6 and TRBJ2-5; the D is unclear. V lost 7 bases to trimming and J lost 7 bases, with 10 bases between them. CDR1 is MNHNY, CDR2 SVGAGI, per germline (reference sequence). This CDR3 is built from 11 residues. This chain's CDR3 is CASTSSGTQYF. CDR3 nucleotide sequence: TGTGCCAGCACGTCTAGTGGGACCCAGTACTTC.

This clone has only one observation. This chain uses TRBV30 with TRBJ1-2; perhaps TRBD1 as D (6 bases). V lost 0 bases to trimming and J lost 8 bases, with 13 bases between them. The CDR3 contains 13 residues. The germline gives CDR1 GTSNPN, CDR2 SVGIG (reference sequence). The CDR3 bases are TGTGCCTGGAGTGTATCGGGGGGCCGGGGCTACACCTTC. Protein product: CAWSVSGGRGYTF.

The rearrangement links TRBV5-6 to TRBJ1-6; D is ambiguous. The germline V and J ends were trimmed by 6 bases and 0 bases, with 7 bases remaining between them. Per the germline V gene, CDR1 is SGHDT and CDR2 is YYEEEE. The CDR3 is 14 residues long. CDR3 region: CASTMSSYNSPLHF. CDR3 coding DNA: TGTGCCAGCACAATGAGCTCCTATAATTCACCCCTCCACTTT.

The chain recombines TRBV7-2 with TRBJ2-1, with D possibly matching TRBD1 (5 bases). The germline V gene has CDR1 SGHTA and CDR2 FQGNSA. Trimming took off 3 bases at V and 0 bases at J, with 9 bases between the two ends. CDR3 length equals 15 residues. CDR3 region: CASSLQGGSYNEQFF. The CDR3 DNA is TGTGCCAGCAGCTTGCAGGGCGGCTCCTACAATGAGCAGTTCTTC.

This chain links TRBV7-2 with TRBJ2-5, with D possibly matching TRBD2 (5 bases). Germline CDR1 is SGHTA and CDR2 is FQGNSA. Between the trimmed V and J ends, which lost 0 bases and 5 bases, there was a span of 7 bases. CDR3 length: 13 residues. CDR3 coding DNA: TGTGCCAGCAGCTTAGCAGCGGCCGAGACCCAGTACTTC. Translation gives CASSLAAAETQYF.

The chain employs TRBV19 and TRBJ2-1; weak D call: TRBD1 (6 bases). CDR3 length equals 14 residues. Trimming stripped 1 base from V and 5 bases from J, with 9 bases between. Germline lookup yields CDR1 LNHDA and CDR2 SQIVND (reference sequence). In DNA, the CDR3 is TGTGCCAGTAGTATAGTAGGACAGCACAATGAGCAGTTCTTC. Protein sequence: CASSIVGQHNEQFF.

The rearrangement uses TRBV6-5 and TRBJ1-1; perhaps TRBD1 as D (6 bases). The length of the CDR3 is 15 residues. V lost 0 bases and J lost 4, with 12 bases in between. Germline V gene data show CDR1 as MNHEY and CDR2 as SVGAGI. The CDR3 is CASSYSAQGSTEAFF. CDR3 nucleotides: TGTGCCAGCAGTTACTCGGCGCAGGGGAGCACTGAAGCTTTCTTT.

This clone was counted only a few times. The chain employs TRBV2 and TRBJ2-1; 7 bases map to TRBD1. Germline V gene data show CDR1 as SNHLY and CDR2 as FYNNEI. The CDR3 runs 13 residues. Trimming at V came to 6 bases and at J to 4 bases, leaving 3 bases not matched to a gene. CDR3 coding DNA: TGTGCCAGCAGGAAACAGGGGTACAATGAGCAGTTCTTC. It is translated as CASRKQGYNEQFF.

V usage is TRBV19 and J usage is TRBJ2-3; 14 bases align to TRBD2. J lost 3 bases, V lost 1 base, and 0 bases had no gene match. This CDR3 region has 16 residues. Per the germline V gene, CDR1 is LNHDA and CDR2 is SQIVND (reference sequence). As DNA, the CDR3 is TGTGCCAGTAGTATAGGACTAGCGGGGGGGACAGATACGCAGTATTTT. This translates into CASSIGLAGGTDTQYF.

The gene calls are TRBV5-1 and TRBJ1-1; TRBD1 matches at 8 bases. Per the germline V gene, CDR1 is SGHRS and CDR2 is YFSETQ. V lost 4 bases and J lost 0; bases outside the gene matches: 8. The CDR3 consists of 16 residues. CDR3 in amino acids: CASSQGQADMNTEAFF. CDR3 bases: TGCGCCAGCAGCCAGGGACAGGCGGACATGAACACTGAAGCTTTCTTT.

The chain uses TRBV29-1 and TRBJ1-1; 8 bases match TRBD1. The ends lost 6 bases at V and 6 bases at J; junction bases unmatched: 12. The CDR3 has 14 residues. The V gene's germline CDR1 is SQVTM and CDR2 ANQGSEA. This chain's CDR3 is CSVCQPGGWAEAFF. CDR3 coding DNA: TGCAGCGTATGTCAGCCAGGGGGCTGGGCTGAAGCTTTCTTT. Looking up the rest from reference TRBV29-1 and TRBJ1-1 gives the full variable domain: SAVISQKPSRDICQRGTSLTIQCQVDSQVTMMFWYRQQPGQSLTLIATANQGSEATYESGFVIDKFPISRPNLTFSTLTVSNMSPEDSSIYLCSVCQPGGWAEAFFGQGTRLTVV.

The J gene is TRBJ2-3, the V gene TRBV18; 10 bases are shared with TRBD1. V dropped 7 bases and J dropped 5; count of bases not matched to a gene: 6. CDR3 length: 14 residues. Germline CDR1 reads KGHSH; CDR2 reads LQKENI. As DNA, the CDR3 is TGTGCCAGCTGTCGACAGGGGGCGCGAGATACGCAGTATTTT. It encodes CASCRQGARDTQYF.

This sequence joins TRBV19 and TRBJ2-2; TRBD2 matches 11 bases. Unmatched junction bases numbered 4, after V lost 9 bases and J lost 7 bases. This CDR3 is 13 amino acids long. In germline, CDR1 is LNHDA, CDR2 SQIVND (reference sequence). For the CDR3, the DNA is TGTGCCAGCCCGGGACTAGCGGACGGGGAGCTGTTTTTT. As protein: CASPGLADGELFF.

The rearrangement uses TRBV10-2 and TRBJ2-7; no reliable D call. The CDR3 covers 15 residues. V dropped 3 bases and J dropped 2 bases, with 14 bases sitting between them. The germline CDR1 and CDR2 sequences are WSHSY and SAAADI. DNA for the CDR3: TGCGCCAGCAGTGACTTTCGGTTCCTGGCCTACGAGCAGTACTTC. This codes for CASSDFRFLAYEQYF.

The J gene is TRBJ2-1, the V gene TRBV5-4, with 13 bases that match TRBD2. The CDR3 runs to 15 residues. Losses at the gene ends were 4 bases for V and 6 bases for J; bases not matched to a gene: 4. Looked up from germline, CDR1 is SGHNT and CDR2 is YYREEE (reference sequence). DNA for the CDR3: TGTGCCAGCAGCGTGGGACTAGCGGGGTCCAATGAGCAGTTCTTC. Encoded protein: CASSVGLAGSNEQFF.

This clone was counted between two and nine times. The CDR3 here is CASSVSRGEAFF. CDR3 in DNA: TGTGCCAGCAGCGTAAGCCGCGGGGAAGCTTTCTTT. The J gene is TRBJ1-1, the V gene TRBV9, with unresolved D. Germline loops: CDR1 SGDLS, CDR2 YYNGEE. Trimming took 1 base from V and 8 from J, leaving 9 bases between them. The length of the CDR3 is 12 residues.

This clone was counted only a few times. This chain uses TRBV7-2 with TRBJ1-2, with 7 bases matching TRBD1. The CDR3 sequence is 17 residues long. From germline, CDR1 is SGHTA and CDR2 FQGNSA. V trimming: 1 base; J trimming: 6 bases; junction bases outside the gene matches: 14. CDR3 sequence (DNA): TGTGCCAGCAGCTTAGATGGAGGGGCAGGGGGTGGGGATGGCTACACCTTC. Amino acid sequence: CASSLDGGAGGGDGYTF.

This rearrangement joins TRBV4-1 to TRBJ2-7; D may be TRBD1 (6 bases). CDR1 and CDR2 from the germline V gene are MGHRA and YSYEKL. CDR3 length equals 16 residues. Between the trimmed V and J ends, which lost 1 base and 3 bases, there was a span of 16 bases. The DNA for the CDR3 is TGCGCCAGCAGCCAAGCCCCTAGACAGGCTAACTACGAGCAGTACTTC. Its translation: CASSQAPRQANYEQYF.

This clone has a handful of counts. This chain uses TRBV7-9 with TRBJ1-1, with D perhaps TRBD1 (6 bases). The germline V and J ends were trimmed by 1 base and 1 base, with 16 bases remaining between them. The CDR3 spans 17 residues. Germline CDR1 SEHNR, CDR2 FQNEAQ (reference sequence). CDR3 in amino acids: CASSLEDRFAKNTEAFF. In nucleotides, the CDR3 is TGTGCCAGCAGCTTAGAAGACAGGTTCGCGAAGAACACTGAAGCTTTCTTT.

This chain joins TRBV28 and TRBJ1-6, with D tentatively TRBD1 (5 bases). The CDR3 is 16 residues long. Germline V CDR1 and CDR2: MDHEN, SYDVKM. V was shortened by 7 bases and J by 4 bases, with 17 bases between the two germline ends. As DNA, the CDR3 is TGTGCCAGCATCGGGGGGATGGGCAGGTATAATTCACCCCTCCACTTT. Translating it yields CASIGGMGRYNSPLHF.

This clone was picked up one time. This chain connects TRBV7-7 to TRBJ2-1; no definite D call. V lost 5 bases, J lost 0 bases, and 5 bases lay in between. CDR3 length: 13 amino acids. Germline V gene sequence: CDR1 SSHAT, CDR2 FNYEAQ (reference sequence). The CDR3 DNA is TGTGCCAGCAGCCTTAGCTCCTACAATGAGCAGTTCTTC. Its translation: CASSLSSYNEQFF. Supplemented by reference TRBV7-7 and TRBJ2-1, the full variable domain reads GAGVSQSPRYKVTKRGQDVTLRCDPISSHATLYWYQQALGQGPEFLTYFNYEAQPDKSGLPSDRFSAERPEGSISTLTIQRTEQRDSAMYRCASSLSSYNEQFFGPGTRLTVL.

This clone was seen a handful of times. The rearrangement uses TRBV2 and TRBJ1-2; TRBD1 is a possible D gene (5 bases). V was pared by 6 bases and J by 8 bases, with 19 bases between. The CDR3 totals 14 residues. Per germline, CDR1 SNHLY and CDR2 FYNNEI. CDR3 bases: TGTGCCAGCAGGAAAGCGGGGGGGGGTTACGGCTACACCTTC. This encodes CASRKAGGGYGYTF.

J is TRBJ1-1 and V is TRBV20-1; a possible D gene is TRBD1 (6 bases). In germline, CDR1 is DFQATT, CDR2 SNEGSKA (reference sequence). This CDR3 contains 11 residues. Here the CDR3 reads CKGQLNTEAFF. The CDR3 nucleotides are TGCAAAGGACAGTTGAACACTGAAGCTTTCTTT.

The CDR3 loop is CASTRDTKSYGYTF. The DNA for the CDR3 is TGTGCCAGCACCCGCGACACGAAAAGCTATGGCTACACCTTC. V is TRBV2 and J is TRBJ1-2; D remains ambiguous. This CDR3 has 14 amino acids. CDR1 and CDR2 (germline): SNHLY, FYNNEI. Trimming took off 7 bases at V and 4 bases at J, with 16 bases between the two ends.